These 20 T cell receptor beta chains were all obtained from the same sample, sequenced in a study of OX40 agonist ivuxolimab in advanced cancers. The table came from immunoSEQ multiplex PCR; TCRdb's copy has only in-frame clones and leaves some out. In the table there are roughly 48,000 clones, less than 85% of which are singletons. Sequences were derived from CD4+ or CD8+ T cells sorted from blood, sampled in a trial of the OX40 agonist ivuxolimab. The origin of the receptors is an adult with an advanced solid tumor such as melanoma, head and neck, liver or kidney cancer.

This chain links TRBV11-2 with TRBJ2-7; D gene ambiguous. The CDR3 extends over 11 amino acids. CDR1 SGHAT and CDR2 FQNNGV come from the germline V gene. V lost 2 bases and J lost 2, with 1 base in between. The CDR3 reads CASSLTYEQYF. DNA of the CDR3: TGTGCCAGCAGCTTAACCTACGAGCAGTACTTC.

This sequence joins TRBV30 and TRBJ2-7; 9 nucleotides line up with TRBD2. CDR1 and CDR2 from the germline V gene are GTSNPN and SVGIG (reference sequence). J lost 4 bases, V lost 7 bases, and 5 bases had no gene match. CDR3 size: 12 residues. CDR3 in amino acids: CASGTSGYEQYF. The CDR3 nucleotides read TGTGCCTCAGGCACTAGCGGGTACGAGCAGTACTTC.

The CDR3 sequence: CASSQGSSSQGARQPQHF. DNA of the CDR3: TGCGCCAGCAGCCAAGGGTCTTCAAGTCAGGGGGCCAGGCAGCCCCAGCATTTT. The chain uses TRBV4-1 and TRBJ1-5; 8 bases align to TRBD1. The CDR3 extends over 18 amino acids. The germline CDR1 and CDR2 sequences are MGHRA and YSYEKL. V shed 1 base and J 7 bases; nucleotides not matched to a gene: 15.

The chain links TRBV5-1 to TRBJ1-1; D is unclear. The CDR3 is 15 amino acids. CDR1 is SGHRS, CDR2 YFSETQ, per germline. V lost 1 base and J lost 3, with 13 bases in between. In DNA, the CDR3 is TGCGCCAGCAGCTTGCGTCTTGAGGGAGACACTGAAGCTTTCTTT. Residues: CASSLRLEGDTEAFF.

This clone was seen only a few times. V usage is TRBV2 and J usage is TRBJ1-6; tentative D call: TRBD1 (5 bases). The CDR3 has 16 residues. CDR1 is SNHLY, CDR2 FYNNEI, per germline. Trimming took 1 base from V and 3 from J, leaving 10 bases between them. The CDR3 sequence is CASSEEQDLYNSPLHF. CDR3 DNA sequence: TGTGCCAGCAGTGAAGAACAGGACCTCTATAATTCACCCCTCCACTTT.

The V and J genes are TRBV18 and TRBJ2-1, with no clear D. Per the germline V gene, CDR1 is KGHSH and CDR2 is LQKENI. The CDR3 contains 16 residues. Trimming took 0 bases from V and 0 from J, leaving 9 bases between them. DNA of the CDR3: TGTGCCAGCTCACCACCGACCAGTAGCTCCTACAATGAGCAGTTCTTC. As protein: CASSPPTSSSYNEQFF.

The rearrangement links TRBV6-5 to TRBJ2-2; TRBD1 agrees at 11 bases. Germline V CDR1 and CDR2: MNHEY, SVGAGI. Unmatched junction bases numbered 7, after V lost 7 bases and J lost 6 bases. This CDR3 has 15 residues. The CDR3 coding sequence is TGTGCCAGCAACCTGGACAGGGGGCTAGCCGGGGAGCTGTTTTTT. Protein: CASNLDRGLAGELFF.

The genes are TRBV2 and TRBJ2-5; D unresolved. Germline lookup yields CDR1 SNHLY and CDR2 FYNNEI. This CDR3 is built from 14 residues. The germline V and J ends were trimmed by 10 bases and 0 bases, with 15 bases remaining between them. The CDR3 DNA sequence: TGTGCCACCAAGGTGACGTGGAACCAAGAGACCCAGTACTTC. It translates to CATKVTWNQETQYF.

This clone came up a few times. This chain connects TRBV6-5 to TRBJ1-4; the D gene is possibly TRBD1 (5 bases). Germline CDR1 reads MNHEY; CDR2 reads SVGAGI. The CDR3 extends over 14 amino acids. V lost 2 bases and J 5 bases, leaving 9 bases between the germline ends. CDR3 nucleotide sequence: TGTGCCAGCAGTTACACAGGCGTCAATGAAAAACTGTTTTTT. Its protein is CASSYTGVNEKLFF.

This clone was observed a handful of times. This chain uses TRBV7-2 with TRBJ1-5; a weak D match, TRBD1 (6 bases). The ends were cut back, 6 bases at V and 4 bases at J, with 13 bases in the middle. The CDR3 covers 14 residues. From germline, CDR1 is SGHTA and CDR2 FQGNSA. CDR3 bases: TGTGCCAGCAGTGACCCAGGGGAGAATCAGCCCCAGCATTTT. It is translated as CASSDPGENQPQHF. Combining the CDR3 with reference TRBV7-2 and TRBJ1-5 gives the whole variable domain GAGVSQSPSNKVTEKGKDVELRCDPISGHTALYWYRQSLGQGLEFLIYFQGNSAPDKSGLPSDRFSAERTGGSVSTLTIQRTQQEDSAVYLCASSDPGENQPQHFGDGTRLSIL.

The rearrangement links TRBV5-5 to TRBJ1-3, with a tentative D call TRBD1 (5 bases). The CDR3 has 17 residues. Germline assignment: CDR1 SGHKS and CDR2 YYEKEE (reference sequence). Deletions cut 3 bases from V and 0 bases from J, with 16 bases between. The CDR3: CASSSTGVGPSGNTIYF. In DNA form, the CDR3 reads TGTGCCAGCAGCTCGACGGGGGTCGGGCCCTCTGGAAACACCATATATTTT.

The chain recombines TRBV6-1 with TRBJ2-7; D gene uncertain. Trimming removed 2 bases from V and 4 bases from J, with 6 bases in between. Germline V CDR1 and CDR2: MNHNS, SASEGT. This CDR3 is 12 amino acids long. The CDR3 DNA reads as TGTGCCAGCAGTGAACCCGGATACGAGCAGTACTTC. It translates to CASSEPGYEQYF.

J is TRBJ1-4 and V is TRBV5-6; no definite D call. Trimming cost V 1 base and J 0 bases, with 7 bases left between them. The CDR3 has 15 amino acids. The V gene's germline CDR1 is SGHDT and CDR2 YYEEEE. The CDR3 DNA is TGTGCCAGCAGCTTGTTAGCGCCAACTAATGAAAAACTGTTTTTT. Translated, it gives CASSLLAPTNEKLFF.

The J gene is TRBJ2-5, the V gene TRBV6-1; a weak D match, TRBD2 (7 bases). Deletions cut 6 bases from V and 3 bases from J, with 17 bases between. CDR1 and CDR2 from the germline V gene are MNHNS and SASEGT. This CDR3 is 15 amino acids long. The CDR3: CASSPLGGGKETQYF. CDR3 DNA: TGTGCCAGCAGCCCCTTAGGGGGGGGGAAAGAGACCCAGTACTTC.

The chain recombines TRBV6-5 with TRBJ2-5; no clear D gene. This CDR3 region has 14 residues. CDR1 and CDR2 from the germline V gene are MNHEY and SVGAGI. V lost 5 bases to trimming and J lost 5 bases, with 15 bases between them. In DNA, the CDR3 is TGTGCCAGCAGTCAATCCGACGGTAGGGAGACCCAGTACTTC. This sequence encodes CASSQSDGRETQYF.

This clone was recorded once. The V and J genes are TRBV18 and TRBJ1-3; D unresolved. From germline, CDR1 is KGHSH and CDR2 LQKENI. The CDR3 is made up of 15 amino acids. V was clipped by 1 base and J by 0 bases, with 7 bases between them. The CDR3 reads CASSPRGDSGNTIYF. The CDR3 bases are TGTGCCAGCTCACCACGAGGAGACTCTGGAAACACCATATATTTT.

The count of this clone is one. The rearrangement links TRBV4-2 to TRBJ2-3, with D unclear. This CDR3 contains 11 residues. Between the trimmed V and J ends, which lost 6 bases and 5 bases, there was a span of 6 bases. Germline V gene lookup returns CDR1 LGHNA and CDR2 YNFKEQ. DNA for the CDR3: TGTGCCAGCAGGGATAGAGATACGCAGTATTTT. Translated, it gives CASRDRDTQYF.

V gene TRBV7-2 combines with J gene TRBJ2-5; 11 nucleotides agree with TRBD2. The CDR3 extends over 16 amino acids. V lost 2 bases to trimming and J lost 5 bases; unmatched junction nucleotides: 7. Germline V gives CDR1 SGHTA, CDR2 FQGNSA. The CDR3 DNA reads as TGTGCCAGCAGCTTAATCTTAGCGGGGGGGCAGGAGACCCAGTACTTC. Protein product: CASSLILAGGQETQYF.

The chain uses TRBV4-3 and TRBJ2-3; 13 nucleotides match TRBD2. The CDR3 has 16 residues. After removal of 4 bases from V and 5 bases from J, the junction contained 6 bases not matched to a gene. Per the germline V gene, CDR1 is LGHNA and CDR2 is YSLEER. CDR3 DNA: TGCGCCAGCAGCCGGGAGACTAGCGGGGGGCAAGATACGCAGTATTTT. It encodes CASSRETSGGQDTQYF.

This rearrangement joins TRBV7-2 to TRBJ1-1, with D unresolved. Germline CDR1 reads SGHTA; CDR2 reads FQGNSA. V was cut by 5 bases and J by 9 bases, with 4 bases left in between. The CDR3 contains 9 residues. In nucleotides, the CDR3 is TGTGCCAGCAGCCCCCAAGCTTTCTTT. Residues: CASSPQAFF.